The rows below give T cell receptor beta chains drawn from one sample of a study of blood T cell repertoires in COVID-19. TCRdb's copy holds only in-frame clones and misses some; the assay was immunoSEQ multiplex PCR. The data hold roughly 200,000 clones, with over 80% observed a single time. Input material: peripheral blood. The origin of the receptors is a man aged 35-49 years with acute or convalescent COVID-19. The CDR3 runs from the conserved cysteine through the conserved F or W. Fields, in order: V gene, D gene, J gene, clone size, CDR3 protein, CDR3 DNA. D genes are given only for firm matches. Some rows mark clone size as missing; the rest say once, few, many or name a class of expanded clone.

v_gene: TRBV10-1
d_gene: TRBD1
j_gene: TRBJ2-3
abundance: NA
CDR3aa: CASRVGQGVDDTQYF
CDR3nt: TGCGCCAGCAGAGTCGGACAGGGGGTAGACGATACGCAGTATTTT

v_gene: TRBV11-2
d_gene: TRBD2
j_gene: TRBJ2-5
abundance: NA
CDR3aa: CASARLAGGKGETQYF
CDR3nt: TGTGCCAGCGCTCGACTAGCGGGAGGCAAAGGGGAGACCCAGTACTTC

v_gene: TRBV7-8
d_gene: TRBD2
j_gene: TRBJ2-7
abundance: NA
CDR3aa: CASSLNSGGGRSYEQYF
CDR3nt: TGTGCCAGCAGCTTAAATAGCGGCGGCGGGAGATCCTACGAGCAGTACTTC

v_gene: TRBV19
d_gene: NA
j_gene: TRBJ2-3
abundance: once
CDR3aa: CASSLGEADTQYF
CDR3nt: TGTGCCAGTAGCCTCGGGGAGGCAGATACGCAGTATTTT

v_gene: TRBV6-2/TRBV6-3
d_gene: NA
j_gene: TRBJ2-6
abundance: NA
CDR3aa: CASSRFFLGRPFSGANVLTF
CDR3nt: TGTGCCAGCAGCCGTTTTTTCCTTGGCAGGCCCTTTTCTGGGGCCAACGTCCTGACTTTC

v_gene: TRBV28
d_gene: NA
j_gene: TRBJ2-2
abundance: many
CDR3aa: CASSWGRAGTNTGELFF
CDR3nt: TGTGCCAGCAGTTGGGGACGTGCGGGGACTAACACCGGGGAGCTGTTTTTT

v_gene: TRBV27
d_gene: NA
j_gene: TRBJ1-6
abundance: NA
CDR3aa: CASSDIWGDSPLHF
CDR3nt: TGTGCCAGCAGTGATATTTGGGGGGATTCACCCCTCCACTTT

v_gene: TRBV6-1
d_gene: NA
j_gene: TRBJ1-2
abundance: NA
CDR3aa: CASSDRGGGFYGYTF
CDR3nt: TGTGCCAGCAGTGACCGCGGGGGCGGATTCTATGGCTACACCTTC

v_gene: TRBV7-2
d_gene: NA
j_gene: TRBJ2-1
abundance: few
CDR3aa: CASSPAKGAEQFF
CDR3nt: TGTGCCAGCAGCCCTGCTAAAGGGGCTGAGCAGTTCTTC

v_gene: TRBV2
d_gene: TRBD2
j_gene: TRBJ2-1
abundance: NA
CDR3aa: CASSERLAEGDEQFF
CDR3nt: TGTGCCAGCAGTGAAAGACTAGCGGAGGGCGATGAGCAGTTCTTC

v_gene: TRBV19
d_gene: NA
j_gene: TRBJ2-2
abundance: NA
CDR3aa: CASSVDSDTGELFF
CDR3nt: TGTGCCAGTAGTGTCGATAGTGACACCGGGGAGCTGTTTTTT

v_gene: TRBV19
d_gene: NA
j_gene: TRBJ1-5
abundance: NA
CDR3aa: CASSIGRAYSNQPQHF
CDR3nt: TGTGCCAGTAGTATCGGCAGGGCGTATAGCAATCAGCCCCAGCATTTT

v_gene: TRBV7-8
d_gene: NA
j_gene: TRBJ2-1
abundance: NA
CDR3aa: CASSLGLLLSSYNEQFF
CDR3nt: TGTGCCAGCAGCTTAGGACTCCTCCTGAGCTCCTACAATGAGCAGTTCTTC

v_gene: TRBV27
d_gene: NA
j_gene: TRBJ1-1
abundance: NA
CDR3aa: CASSLSGLNTEAFF
CDR3nt: TGTGCCAGCAGTTTAAGCGGACTGAACACTGAAGCTTTCTTT

v_gene: TRBV10-3
d_gene: NA
j_gene: TRBJ1-3
abundance: NA
CDR3aa: CAIAYGGRELLSGNTIYF
CDR3nt: TGTGCCATCGCTTACGGGGGGCGGGAGCTCCTCTCTGGAAACACCATATATTTT

v_gene: TRBV10-3
d_gene: TRBD1
j_gene: TRBJ2-1
abundance: NA
CDR3aa: CAISEGTVSHNEQFF
CDR3nt: TGTGCCATCAGTGAAGGGACAGTCTCCCACAATGAGCAGTTCTTC

v_gene: TRBV6-5
d_gene: NA
j_gene: TRBJ1-1
abundance: NA
CDR3aa: CASSYSFRVTEAFF
CDR3nt: TGTGCCAGCAGTTACTCGTTCCGGGTCACTGAAGCTTTCTTT

v_gene: TRBV5-1
d_gene: TRBD1
j_gene: TRBJ1-2
abundance: NA
CDR3aa: CASSLVGTANYGYTF
CDR3nt: TGCGCCAGCAGCTTGGTTGGGACAGCTAACTATGGCTACACCTTC

v_gene: TRBV30
d_gene: TRBD2
j_gene: TRBJ2-1
abundance: NA
CDR3aa: CAWRQGSGNFPEQFF
CDR3nt: TGTGCCTGGCGCCAGGGTAGCGGGAATTTTCCTGAGCAGTTCTTC

v_gene: TRBV6-1
d_gene: TRBD1
j_gene: TRBJ2-7
abundance: NA
CDR3aa: CASSETGQAYSYEQYF
CDR3nt: TGTGCCAGCAGTGAAACTGGACAGGCATACTCCTACGAGCAGTACTTC

v_gene: TRBV9
d_gene: NA
j_gene: TRBJ2-3
abundance: few
CDR3aa: CASSPRTDTQYF
CDR3nt: TGTGCCAGCAGCCCACGGACAGATACGCAGTATTTT

v_gene: TRBV4-3
d_gene: NA
j_gene: TRBJ2-7
abundance: NA
CDR3aa: CASSQDPTGGYEQYF
CDR3nt: TGCGCCAGCAGCCAAGATCCCACGGGCGGGTACGAGCAGTACTTC

v_gene: TRBV10-3
d_gene: TRBD2
j_gene: TRBJ2-1
abundance: NA
CDR3aa: CAIGGTSENNEQFF
CDR3nt: TGTGCCATCGGCGGGACTAGCGAGAACAATGAGCAGTTCTTC

v_gene: TRBV10-3
d_gene: TRBD2
j_gene: TRBJ2-7
abundance: NA
CDR3aa: CAISESNSGEPLEQYF
CDR3nt: TGTGCCATCAGTGAGTCAAATAGCGGGGAACCCCTCGAGCAGTACTTC

v_gene: TRBV5-1
d_gene: TRBD1
j_gene: TRBJ1-1
abundance: NA
CDR3aa: CASSLRQGQTNTEAFF
CDR3nt: TGCGCCAGCAGCCTTAGACAGGGCCAGACGAACACTGAAGCTTTCTTT

v_gene: TRBV5-4
d_gene: TRBD2
j_gene: TRBJ2-2
abundance: NA
CDR3aa: CASSSGTSKGTGELFF
CDR3nt: TGTGCCAGCAGCTCCGGGACTAGTAAGGGAACCGGGGAGCTGTTTTTT

v_gene: TRBV11-3
d_gene: NA
j_gene: TRBJ1-1
abundance: NA
CDR3aa: CASSLGRGTEAFF
CDR3nt: TGTGCCAGCAGCTTGGGTAGAGGTACCGAAGCTTTCTTT

v_gene: TRBV5-1
d_gene: NA
j_gene: TRBJ1-2
abundance: NA
CDR3aa: CASSLRGGGELGYTF
CDR3nt: TGCGCCAGCAGCTTGAGAGGGGGAGGGGAACTTGGCTACACCTTC

v_gene: TRBV27
d_gene: NA
j_gene: TRBJ2-2
abundance: once
CDR3aa: CASSSTSGELFF
CDR3nt: TGTGCCAGCAGTTCGACTAGCGGGGAGCTGTTTTTT

v_gene: TRBV14
d_gene: TRBD1
j_gene: TRBJ2-2
abundance: NA
CDR3aa: CASSQRTGALVANTGELFF
CDR3nt: TGTGCCAGCAGCCAAAGGACAGGGGCGTTGGTTGCGAACACCGGGGAGCTGTTTTTT

v_gene: TRBV14
d_gene: TRBD1
j_gene: TRBJ1-1
abundance: NA
CDR3aa: CASSQWTGWDTEAFF
CDR3nt: TGTGCCAGCAGCCAATGGACAGGGTGGGACACTGAAGCTTTCTTT

v_gene: TRBV6-5
d_gene: TRBD2
j_gene: TRBJ2-1
abundance: NA
CDR3aa: CASSPGTSGSYEQFF
CDR3nt: TGTGCCAGCAGTCCCGGGACTAGCGGGAGCTATGAGCAGTTCTTC

v_gene: TRBV19
d_gene: NA
j_gene: TRBJ1-1
abundance: NA
CDR3aa: CASSPPGGAEAFF
CDR3nt: TGTGCCAGTAGTCCACCTGGGGGGGCTGAAGCTTTCTTT

v_gene: TRBV10-2
d_gene: TRBD1
j_gene: TRBJ2-4
abundance: NA
CDR3aa: CASTPDREKNIQYF
CDR3nt: TGCGCCAGCACCCCCGACAGGGAGAAAAACATTCAGTACTTC

v_gene: TRBV6-4
d_gene: TRBD1
j_gene: TRBJ1-1
abundance: NA
CDR3aa: CASSGTGAPLNTEAFF
CDR3nt: TGTGCCAGCAGCGGGACAGGGGCCCCGCTGAACACTGAAGCTTTCTTT

v_gene: TRBV13
d_gene: NA
j_gene: TRBJ1-4
abundance: NA
CDR3aa: CASSRIVTGGHEKLFF
CDR3nt: TGTGCCAGCAGCCGCATCGTGACAGGAGGTCATGAAAAACTGTTTTTT

v_gene: TRBV5-4
d_gene: NA
j_gene: TRBJ1-2
abundance: once
CDR3aa: CASSLDRENYGYTF
CDR3nt: TGTGCCAGCAGCTTGGACAGAGAAAACTATGGCTACACCTTC